The clone carrying this TCR beta chain was seen at least ten times. Its antigen is currently unknown. The sample belongs to a study of T-cell reconstitution after alpha-beta-depleted transplantation in children. Study-level findings and limits: At one year after transplant, newly produced T cells mostly accounted for T-cell counts and diversity. High day-60 TCRbeta diversity in some patients came from surviving recipient T cells and thymic progenitors. Two months or so post-transplant, alpha-beta T cells reportedly derived from several hundred expanded graft clones.

Germline CDR1 reads DFQATT; CDR2 reads SNEGSKA (reference sequence). Trimming took 1 base from V and 5 from J, leaving 12 bases between them. This CDR3 has 14 amino acids. The TCRbeta library incorporated unique molecular identifiers. TCRdb redid the calling of the PCR reads with MiXCR, one entry per CDR3 protein. Altogether under 750,000 distinct CDR3 sequences are present, 20% to 25% being singletons, with the ten largest covering around 14%. The clonotype comes from a boy under three years old who had a stem cell transplant for acute myeloid leukemia, so the T cells may come from the graft donor. The sequencing here drew on PBMCs, mostly from graft donor cells, taken 360 days after TCRalphabeta/CD19-depleted stem cell transplant. The chain joins TRBV20-1 to TRBJ2-1; D is perhaps TRBD1 (6 bases). The CDR3 nucleotides are TGCAGTGCTAGAGGAAGACAGGATAACAATGAGCAGTTCTTC. The encoded protein is CSARGRQDNNEQFF.